Listed here are 15 T cell receptor beta chains from one sample, sequenced in a study of Graves' ophthalmopathy and Graves' hyperthyroidism. As the template, RNA transcripts were used to amplify TCR beta CDR3 regions. An initial RT-PCR round employing HTBI primers preceded a second-round multiplex PCR. Using its own MiXCR run on the multiplex PCR reads, TCRdb lists one record per CDR3 protein. In the table there are over a million distinct CDR3 sequences, around a third of which are singletons. The sample comprised peripheral blood or thyroid tissue (not recorded which). The receptor source for this set is an adult man with Graves' hyperthyroidism.

J is TRBJ2-5 and V is TRBV20-1, with 8 bases aligning to TRBD2. This CDR3 comprises 12 residues. The germline V gene encodes CDR1 DFQATT and CDR2 SNEGSKA (reference sequence). The ends lost 6 bases at V and 7 bases at J; junction bases unmatched: 7. The CDR3 sequence: CSALRGEGTQYF. The CDR3 bases are TGCAGTGCGTTGCGGGGGGAGGGGACCCAGTACTTC.

The rearrangement joins TRBV29-1 to TRBJ2-7; the D gene is possibly TRBD1 (6 bases). V was clipped by 0 bases and J by 0 bases, with 21 bases between them. The CDR3 consists of 18 residues. Germline V gene lookup returns CDR1 SQVTM and CDR2 ANQGSEA. CDR3 loop: CSVEESVLRETGSYEQYF. For the CDR3, the DNA is TGCAGCGTTGAAGAATCAGTATTACGAGAGACAGGCTCCTACGAGCAGTACTTC.

This clonotype was detected many times. The chain links TRBV19 to TRBJ1-2, with D tentatively TRBD1 (6 bases). Trimming shortened V by 4 bases and J by 0 bases, and 9 bases separated the two germline ends. Germline V gives CDR1 LNHDA, CDR2 SQIVND (reference sequence). This CDR3 has 14 amino acids. This CDR3 reads CASSTGHTNYGYTF. CDR3 coding DNA: TGTGCCAGTAGTACGGGACATACTAACTATGGCTACACCTTC.

This clonotype was picked up many times. One end of the junction does not line up with germline, which may come from a read error. The chain joins TRBV5-1 to TRBJ2-2; D not resolved. From germline, CDR1 is SGHRS and CDR2 YFSETQ. The CDR3 length is 13 residues. The CDR3 sequence is CASSLGNTGELFF. As DNA, the CDR3 is TGTGCCAGCAGCTTGGGGAACACCGGGGAGCTGTTTTTT. The whole variable domain, filled in from reference TRBV5-1 and TRBJ2-2, reads KAGVTQTPRYLIKTRGQQVTLSCSPISGHRSVSWYQQTPGQGLQFLFEYFSETQRNKGNFPGRFSGRQFSNSRSEMNVSTLELGDSALYLCASSLGNTGELFFGEGSRLTVL.

About this clonotype: A much larger clone sits a single nucleotide away, making a read error possible. The genes are TRBV9 and TRBJ2-2; 8 bases line up with TRBD2. From germline, CDR1 is SGDLS and CDR2 YYNGEE. V trimming: 1 base; J trimming: 5 bases; junction bases outside the gene matches: 7. The CDR3 extends over 16 amino acids. CDR3 sequence (DNA): TGTGCCAGCAGCGTACAAGCGGGAGTTGGTACCGGGGAGCTGTTTTTT. Its translation is CASSVQAGVGTGELFF.

Turning to this clonotype: This may stem from a read error, because a much larger clone lies one nucleotide away. The rearrangement uses TRBV5-1 and TRBJ1-1; 8 bases line up with TRBD1. The CDR3 totals 15 residues. V trimming: 3 bases; J trimming: 4 bases; junction bases outside the gene matches: 8. Germline CDR1 is SGHRS and CDR2 is YFSETQ. CDR3 in DNA: TGCGCCAGCAGCTCTTCAGGGGGCGCGAGCACTGAAGCTTTCTTT. It is translated as CASSSSGGASTEAFF. The whole variable domain, remainder taken from reference TRBV5-1 and TRBJ1-1, is KAGVTQTPRYLIKTRGQQVTLSCSPISGHRSVSWYQQTPGQGLQFLFEYFSETQRNKGNFPGRFSGRQFSNSRSEMNVSTLELGDSALYLCASSSSGGASTEAFFGQGTRLTVV.

Details on this clonotype: A read error may produce the germline difference seen at one junction end. This chain connects TRBV6-5 to TRBJ2-7; 7 nucleotides align to TRBD1. Germline V gene lookup returns CDR1 MNHEY and CDR2 SVGAGI. This CDR3 is built from 19 residues. The CDR3 DNA reads TGTGCCAGCAGCTACTCGACTCTCGGGACAGAAGGCGAAGACTACGAGCAGTACTTC. Translation gives CASSYSTLGTEGEDYEQYF.

The V call is TRBV10-3, the J call TRBJ2-2; the D gene is possibly TRBD2 (6 bases). Trimming removed 10 bases at V and 4 bases at J, with 19 bases between. CDR1 and CDR2 from the germline V gene are ENHRY and SYGVKD. CDR3 length: 15 amino acids. Here the CDR3 reads CASGRRQGGTGELFF. The CDR3 coding sequence is TGTGCCAGCGGAAGACGGCAGGGAGGCACCGGGGAGCTGTTTTTT.

Concerning this clonotype itself: This may come from a read error, since a much larger clone is one base off. The chain carries TRBV29-1 and TRBJ2-2; the D is unclear. The germline V gene has CDR1 SQVTM and CDR2 ANQGSEA. CDR3 length: 14 residues. The V and J ends lost 3 bases and 5 bases respectively, with 13 bases between them. Here the CDR3 DNA reads TGCAGCGTTGATCTTGGGGATCCTACCGGGGAGCTGTTTTTT. It yields the protein CSVDLGDPTGELFF.

The chain employs TRBV10-3 and TRBJ2-5; TRBD1 aligns across 9 bases. The CDR3 extends over 15 amino acids. CDR1 ENHRY and CDR2 SYGVKD come from the germline V gene. V lost 2 bases and J lost 4; bases outside the gene matches: 5. In DNA, the CDR3 is TGTGCCATCAGTGAGCACAGGGGGCCCCGAGAGACCCAGTACTTC. Translation gives CAISEHRGPRETQYF.

This chain links TRBV24-1 with TRBJ2-5, with D possibly being TRBD1 or TRBD2 (5 bases each). The V end lost 4 bases, the J end lost 2 bases, and 10 bases lay between the germline ends. Germline values: CDR1 KGHDR, CDR2 SFDVKD. The CDR3 is 14 amino acids. Here the CDR3 reads CATSDSGPQETQYF. DNA of the CDR3: TGTGCCACCAGTGACTCGGGGCCTCAAGAGACCCAGTACTTC.

This clonotype has ten or more counts. This chain uses TRBV5-8 with TRBJ1-2; perhaps TRBD1 as D (5 bases). The germline V gene encodes CDR1 SGHTS and CDR2 YDEGEE. This CDR3 contains 17 residues. Trimming cost V 1 base and J 3 bases, with 19 bases left between them. The CDR3 nucleotides are TGTGCCAGCAGCTTGACTATCAGACAGCGCGGGGACTATGGCTACACCTTC. Residues: CASSLTIRQRGDYGYTF.

This clonotype was seen many times. The J gene is TRBJ2-7, the V gene TRBV9; 9 positions agree with TRBD1. The CDR3 has 16 residues. Germline trimming cut 3 bases from V and 2 bases from J; bases unmatched to any gene: 9. Germline V CDR1 and CDR2: SGDLS, YYNGEE. DNA of the CDR3: TGTGCCAGCAGCGCGGGGCCGGGACAGGGACCCTACGAGCAGTACTTC. Residues: CASSAGPGQGPYEQYF.

This chain joins TRBV11-2 and TRBJ2-5; D is possibly TRBD2 (5 bases). CDR1 and CDR2 (germline): SGHAT, FQNNGV. This CDR3 spans 14 amino acids. V lost 5 bases and J lost 4, with 14 bases in between. This CDR3 is CASSVLGNAETQYF. CDR3 bases: TGTGCCAGCAGCGTTCTCGGGAATGCAGAGACCCAGTACTTC. Supplemented by reference TRBV11-2 and TRBJ2-5, the full variable domain reads EAGVAQSPRYKIIEKRQSVAFWCNPISGHATLYWYQQILGQGPKLLIQFQNNGVVDDSQLPKDRFSAERLKGVDSTLKIQPAKLEDSAVYLCASSVLGNAETQYFGPGTRLLVL.

The chain employs TRBV29-1 and TRBJ1-2, with a tentative D call TRBD1 (6 bases). CDR1 and CDR2 (germline): SQVTM, ANQGSEA. V gave up 6 bases and J gave up 5 bases, with 25 bases separating them. The CDR3 has 16 residues. The CDR3 DNA sequence: TGCAGCGTCCTCCGGTTGGGGGGGGGGCGTGTTTATGGCTACACCTTC. Encoded protein: CSVLRLGGGRVYGYTF.